Listed below are T cell receptor beta chains from one sample, sequenced in a study of T cell responses to AZD1222 COVID-19 vaccine. Repertoires were generated with immunoSEQ multiplex PCR, while TCRdb's copy carries only in-frame clones and drops some. Of 100,000 to 150,000 clones in the sample, about 94% were seen once. This specimen consisted of peripheral blood, obtained on day 0 of AZD1222 vaccination. Receptors originate from an adult in good health. CDR3s include the opening cysteine and the closing phenylalanine or tryptophan. D genes are given only for firm matches. Clone size appears in some rows only: once, few, many, or a class for an expanded clone.

j_call,d_call,cdr3_length,clone_size,v_call,cdr3_aa,cdr3_nt
TRBJ1-2,NA,15,once,TRBV7-9,CASSFRDTEHYGYTF,TGTGCCAGCAGCTTCCGGGACACTGAGCACTATGGCTACACCTTC
TRBJ1-2,NA,14,NA,TRBV18,CASSPPRAVPGYTF,TGTGCCAGCTCACCACCAAGGGCAGTTCCTGGCTACACCTTC
TRBJ1-1,NA,11,NA,TRBV29-1,CSALEDTEAFF,TGCAGCGCCCTCGAGGATACTGAAGCTTTCTTT
TRBJ1-1,NA,13,NA,TRBV3-1/TRBV3-2,CASSPQGNTEAFF,TGTGCCAGCAGCCCTCAGGGGAACACTGAAGCTTTCTTT
TRBJ1-4,NA,14,NA,TRBV19,CASSHYATNEKLFF,TGTGCCAGTAGTCACTATGCAACTAATGAAAAACTGTTTTTT
TRBJ2-3,NA,12,NA,TRBV3-1/TRBV3-2,CASSQMSWAQYF,TGTGCCAGCAGCCAAATGTCCTGGGCGCAGTATTTT
TRBJ2-3,TRBD2,17,NA,TRBV7-3,CASSPRGLAEITDTQYF,TGTGCCAGCAGCCCCAGGGGACTAGCGGAGATCACAGATACGCAGTATTTT
TRBJ1-4,NA,16,NA,TRBV7-3,CASSPTLGSHNEKLFF,TGTGCCAGCAGCCCCACCCTCGGCAGCCATAATGAAAAACTGTTTTTT
TRBJ1-4,NA,16,NA,TRBV18,CASSPRDRSTNEKLFF,TGTGCCAGCTCACCACGTGATAGGTCAACTAATGAAAAACTGTTTTTT
TRBJ2-1,NA,15,NA,TRBV11-2,CASSKGRGTYNEQFF,TGTGCCAGCAGTAAGGGGCGGGGAACGTACAATGAGCAGTTCTTC
TRBJ1-4,NA,15,once,TRBV27,CASSLSGAGWEKLFF,TGTGCCAGCAGTTTATCGGGGGCAGGGTGGGAAAAACTGTTTTTT
TRBJ2-1,TRBD2,15,NA,TRBV9,CASSPGTSGYNEQFF,TGTGCCAGCAGCCCCGGGACTAGCGGTTACAATGAGCAGTTCTTC
TRBJ1-2,NA,15,NA,TRBV28,CASSLTTLKYYGYTF,TGTGCCAGCAGTTTGACTACTCTAAAATACTATGGCTACACCTTC
TRBJ2-1,TRBD2,16,NA,TRBV10-3,CAISDGTSGRGAEQFF,TGTGCCATCAGTGACGGGACTAGCGGGAGAGGGGCTGAGCAGTTCTTC
TRBJ2-3,NA,13,once,TRBV2,CASTRLGTDTQYF,TGTGCCAGCACTAGATTGGGAACAGATACGCAGTATTTT
TRBJ1-2,NA,15,NA,TRBV5-1,CASSFGSGSNYGYTF,TGCGCCAGCAGCTTCGGTTCAGGGTCTAACTATGGCTACACCTTC
TRBJ2-1,NA,16,NA,TRBV5-1,CASSLSGEPGGNEQFF,TGCGCCAGCAGCTTATCAGGGGAACCCGGCGGCAATGAGCAGTTCTTC
TRBJ1-2,NA,14,NA,TRBV25-1,CASSDRVKDYGYTF,TGTGCCAGCAGTGACCGGGTTAAAGACTATGGCTACACCTTC
TRBJ2-7,NA,14,NA,TRBV28,CASSLGSLGRQQYF,TGTGCCAGCAGTTTAGGATCCCTCGGGCGGCAGCAGTACTTC
TRBJ2-3,TRBD2,19,NA,TRBV10-2,CASSELYDLLAGGADTQYF,TGCGCCAGCAGTGAGCTATACGATCTACTAGCGGGAGGGGCAGATACGCAGTATTTT
TRBJ2-3,NA,12,NA,TRBV28,CASKGSTDTQYF,TGTGCCAGCAAGGGGAGCACAGATACGCAGTATTTT
TRBJ2-3,TRBD2,16,once,TRBV9,CASSVSTGGRVDTQYF,TGTGCCAGCAGCGTATCTACTGGCGGGAGGGTGGATACGCAGTATTTT
TRBJ1-2,TRBD1,15,NA,TRBV4-2,CASSQATGLNYGYTF,TGTGCCAGCAGCCAAGCGACAGGGCTAAACTATGGCTACACCTTC
TRBJ2-2,NA,12,NA,TRBV11-1,CASSLLAGELFF,TGTGCCAGCAGCTTACTTGCCGGGGAGCTGTTTTTT
TRBJ1-2,NA,12,NA,TRBV30,CAWSVTANGYTF,TGTGCCTGGAGTGTGACAGCGAATGGCTACACCTTC
TRBJ2-1,TRBD2,17,NA,TRBV4-2,CASSQDRGLAGGNEQFF,TGTGCCAGCAGCCAAGATAGGGGACTAGCGGGAGGAAATGAGCAGTTCTTC
TRBJ1-1,TRBD1,16,once,TRBV4-1,CASRPTGGAMNTEAFF,TGCGCCAGCAGGCCGACAGGGGGCGCGATGAACACTGAAGCTTTCTTT
TRBJ1-1,TRBD1,13,once,TRBV19,CASSYRGQGEAFF,TGTGCCAGTAGCTACAGGGGGCAAGGTGAAGCTTTCTTT
TRBJ2-7,TRBD2,14,NA,TRBV7-3,CASSPAGTNYEQYF,TGTGCCAGCAGCCCCGCCGGGACTAACTACGAGCAGTACTTC
TRBJ2-7,TRBD2,16,NA,TRBV27,CASSTLTSGRAYEQYF,TGTGCCAGCAGTACCCTGACTAGCGGGAGGGCCTACGAGCAGTACTTC
TRBJ2-7,NA,13,NA,TRBV6-5,CASSRSVYYEQYF,TGTGCCAGCAGTCGGTCGGTCTACTACGAGCAGTACTTC
TRBJ2-7,NA,13,NA,TRBV28,CASCMTLHYEQYF,TGTGCCAGCTGCATGACCCTACACTACGAGCAGTACTTC
TRBJ1-5,TRBD1,14,NA,TRBV2,CASSWDRTGQPQHF,TGTGCCAGCAGTTGGGACAGGACGGGACAGCCCCAGCATTTT
TRBJ2-2,NA,13,NA,TRBV19,CASSIGGTGELFF,TGTGCCAGTAGTATTGGGGGAACCGGGGAGCTGTTTTTT
TRBJ2-7,NA,11,NA,TRBV27,CASSGGYEQYF,TGTGCCAGCAGTGGGGGATACGAGCAGTACTTC